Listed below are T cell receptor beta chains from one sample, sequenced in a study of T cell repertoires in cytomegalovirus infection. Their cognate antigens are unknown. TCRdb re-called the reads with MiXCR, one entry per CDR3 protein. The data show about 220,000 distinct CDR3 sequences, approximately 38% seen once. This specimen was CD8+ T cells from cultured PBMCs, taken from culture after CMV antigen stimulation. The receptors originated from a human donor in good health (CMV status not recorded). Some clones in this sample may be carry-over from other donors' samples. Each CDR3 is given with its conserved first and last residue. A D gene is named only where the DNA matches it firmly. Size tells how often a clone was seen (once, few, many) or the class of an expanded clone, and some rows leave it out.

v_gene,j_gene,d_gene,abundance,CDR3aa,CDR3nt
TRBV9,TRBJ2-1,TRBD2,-,CASSVGAGVNEQFF,TGTGCCAGCAGCGTAGGCGCGGGAGTAAATGAGCAGTTCTTC
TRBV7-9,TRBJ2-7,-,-,CASSRTTVPKGEQYF,TGTGCCAGCAGCCGGACGACGGTCCCGAAAGGCGAGCAGTACTTC
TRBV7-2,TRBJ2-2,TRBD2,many,CASSSLVAGDLPTGELFF,TGTGCCAGCAGCAGCTTAGTGGCGGGGGACCTCCCCACCGGGGAGCTGTTTTTT
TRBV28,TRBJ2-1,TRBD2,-,CASSSRTSGRGEQFF,TGTGCCAGCAGTTCCCGGACTAGCGGGAGAGGTGAGCAGTTCTTC
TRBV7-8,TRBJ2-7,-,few,CASSLGQTMDEQYF,TGTGCCAGCAGCTTAGGACAGACGATGGATGAGCAGTACTTC
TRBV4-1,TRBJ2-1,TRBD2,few,CASSQVGGRGDNEQFF,TGCGCCAGCAGCCAAGTCGGCGGGAGGGGCGACAATGAGCAGTTCTTC
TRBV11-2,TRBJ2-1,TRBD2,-,CASSLDVAGVYEQFF,TGTGCCAGCAGCTTAGATGTAGCGGGAGTATATGAGCAGTTCTTC
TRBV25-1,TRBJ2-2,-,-,CASSPTATGELFF,TGTGCCAGCAGCCCGACAGCCACCGGGGAGCTGTTTTTT
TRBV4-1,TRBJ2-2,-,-,CASSSSVEAKNTGELFF,TGTGCCAGCAGCTCCTCTGTAGAGGCGAAGAACACCGGGGAGCTGTTTTTT
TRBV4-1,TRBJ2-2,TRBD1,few,CASSQTDRGTGELFF,TGCGCCAGCAGCCAAACGGACAGGGGCACCGGGGAGCTGTTTTTT
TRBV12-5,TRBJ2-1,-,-,CASGLKQGGFEQFF,TGTGCTAGTGGTTTGAAACAGGGAGGGTTTGAGCAGTTCTTC
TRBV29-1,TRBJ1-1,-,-,CSVEGDEGRHTEAFF,TGCAGCGTTGAGGGGGACGAGGGGAGACACACTGAAGCTTTCTTT
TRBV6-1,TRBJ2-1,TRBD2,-,CASDLAGYEGHYNEQFF,TGTGCCAGCGACCTAGCGGGTTATGAGGGTCACTACAATGAGCAGTTCTTC
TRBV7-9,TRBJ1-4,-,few,CASSSSVGWGDEKLFF,TGTGCCAGCAGCTCTTCCGTGGGCTGGGGTGATGAAAAACTGTTTTTT
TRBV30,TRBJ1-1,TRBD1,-,CAWSPGTGNTEAFF,TGTGCCTGGAGTCCCGGGACAGGGAACACTGAAGCTTTCTTT
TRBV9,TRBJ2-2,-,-,CASSVGWELFF,TGTGCCAGCAGCGTAGGATGGGAGCTGTTTTTT
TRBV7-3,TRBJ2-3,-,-,CASSFGATDTDTQYF,TGTGCCAGCAGCTTTGGAGCGACCGACACAGATACGCAGTATTTT
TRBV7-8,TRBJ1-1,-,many,CASTLVNTEAFF,TGTGCCAGCACCCTCGTTAACACTGAAGCTTTCTTT
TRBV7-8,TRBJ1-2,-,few,CASSLFAGPDNYGYTF,TGTGCCAGCAGCTTATTCGCAGGGCCGGATAACTATGGCTACACCTTC
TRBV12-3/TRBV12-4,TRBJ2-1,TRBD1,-,CASSLAFRGLLYNEQFF,TGTGCCAGCAGTTTAGCCTTCAGGGGGCTTCTCTACAATGAGCAGTTCTTC
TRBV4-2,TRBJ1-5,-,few,CASSQEVFNQPQHF,TGTGCCAGCAGCCAAGAGGTTTTCAATCAGCCCCAGCATTTT
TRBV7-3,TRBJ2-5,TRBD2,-,CASSSTRLAFQETQYF,TGTGCCAGCAGCTCCACACGACTAGCTTTTCAAGAGACCCAGTACTTC
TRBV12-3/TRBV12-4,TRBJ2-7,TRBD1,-,CASSPGDRVPYEQYF,TGTGCCAGCAGCCCTGGGGACAGGGTCCCCTACGAGCAGTACTTC
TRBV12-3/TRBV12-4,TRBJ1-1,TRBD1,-,CASLSDRGLTEAFF,TGTGCCAGCCTTTCTGACAGGGGGCTGACTGAAGCTTTCTTT